This T cell receptor beta chain was identified during a study of T cell changes during pregnancy in multiple sclerosis. The V gene's germline CDR1 is SEHNR and CDR2 FQNEAQ (reference sequence). This CDR3 has 11 amino acids. Trimming stripped 4 bases from V and 8 bases from J, with 8 bases between. Method: immunoSEQ multiplex PCR; TCRdb's copy keeps in-frame clones and lacks some. There are around 30,000 clones in the sample; about 92% occur only once, and more than 0.35% lies in the top ten. V usage is TRBV7-9 and J usage is TRBJ1-1; unclear D gene. The sequence derives from a female donor with multiple sclerosis, enrolled in a pregnancy study. The sequencing here drew on CD4+ T cells from peripheral blood mononuclear cells, taken after pregnancy. The CDR3 nucleotides are TGTGCCAGCAGCTCGGTCTCAGAAGCTTTCTTT. Translation: CASSSVSEAFF. Using reference TRBV7-9 and TRBJ1-1 for the parts outside the CDR3, the full variable domain is DTGVSQNPRHKITKRGQNVTFRCDPISEHNRLYWYRQTLGQGPEFLTYFQNEAQLEKSRLLSDRFSAERPKGSFSTLEIQRTEQGDSAMYLCASSSVSEAFFGQGTRLTVV.